This T cell receptor (beta chain) was observed in a study of TIL therapy for anti-PD-1-resistant metastatic lung cancer. Background on the study: Most patients had lung adenocarcinoma; a handful of tumors were EGFR-mutant, two ALK-rearranged; half smoked currently or formerly. Tumors carried a median approximately 1.6 non-synonymous mutations per megabase. General study results and limits: The cohort had more treatment-naive, never-smoker and oncogene-addicted patients than typical.

There are 13 residues in the CDR3. With V trimmed by 6 bases and J by 2 bases, 2 bases remained unmatched. The germline CDR1 and CDR2 sequences are SGHDN and FVKESK. The immunoSEQ assay was v3. Assay: immunoSEQ multiplex PCR; the TCRdb copy retains only in-frame clones and omits some. This sample carries under 65,000 clones, around four fifths of them seen once, and the ten largest clones take 2.5% to 3.5%. Concerning this clone: Its antigen is undetermined.

Described time point: pre-treatment sample, taken before nivolumab and TIL therapy. Patients were adults with stage 4 NSCLC. The sequence was collected from a person aged 25 to 79 with non-small cell lung cancer. The sequenced sample was blood, obtained at baseline. The chain is built from TRBV14 and TRBJ2-5; 8 bases are a match to TRBD1. In DNA, the CDR3 is TGTGCCAGCAGAAGGACAGGGCAAGAGACCCAGTACTTC. Its translation: CASRRTGQETQYF.